Listed below are T cell receptor beta chains from one sample, sequenced in a study of OX40 agonist ivuxolimab in advanced cancers. Assay: immunoSEQ multiplex PCR; the TCRdb copy retains only in-frame clones and omits some. The sample has 70,000 to 85,000 clones; about 89% are singletons. Sequences were derived from CD4+ or CD8+ T cells sorted from blood, sampled in a trial of the OX40 agonist ivuxolimab. All receptors come from an adult with an advanced solid tumor such as melanoma, head and neck, liver or kidney cancer. CDR3s include the opening cysteine and the closing phenylalanine or tryptophan. D genes are given only for firm matches. The size entry is marked missing in some rows and otherwise reads once, few, many or a size class.

j_call v_call d_call clone_size cdr3_nt cdr3_aa
TRBJ1-4 TRBV12-5 . . TGTGCTAGTGGTTTGGTTGCGCCAACTAATGAAAAACTGTTTTTT CASGLVAPTNEKLFF
TRBJ1-1 TRBV5-6 . . TGTGCCAGCAGCTTTACCGGGACCCTGAACACTGAAGCTTTCTTT CASSFTGTLNTEAFF
TRBJ1-1 TRBV28 . . TGTGCCAGCAGTTTATTGGCGGTTAACACTGAAGCTTTCTTT CASSLLAVNTEAFF
TRBJ2-1 TRBV25-1 . . TGTGCCAGCAGTGAATGGAACAGGCTGGGGTACAATGAGCAGTTCTTC CASSEWNRLGYNEQFF
TRBJ1-2 TRBV7-6 . . TGTGCCAGCAGCCCCGGGGAGGAGGGCTATGGCTACACCTTC CASSPGEEGYGYTF
TRBJ1-4 TRBV10-2 . . TGCGCCAGCAGTGAGTCTCGGGCAGGGGCTGAAAAACTGTTTTTT CASSESRAGAEKLFF
TRBJ1-1 TRBV19 . . TGTGCCAGTAGTATAGGAGCGGCGAACACTGAAGCTTTCTTT CASSIGAANTEAFF
TRBJ1-1 TRBV11-1 . once TGTGCCAGCAGCGCCCAACAGGGATCGAACACTGAAGCTTTCTTT CASSAQQGSNTEAFF
TRBJ2-7 TRBV25-1 . . TGTGCCAGCAGTTCCCTAGTTGGGGGTCTCTACGAGCAGTACTTC CASSSLVGGLYEQYF
TRBJ2-5 TRBV6-5 . . TGTGCCAGCAAGGATGGAGAGACCCAGTACTTC CASKDGETQYF
TRBJ1-4 TRBV6-4 . once TGTGCCAGCAGTTCGGACAGTCATGAAAAACTGTTTTTT CASSSDSHEKLFF
TRBJ2-7 TRBV4-1 TRBD2 . TGCGCCAGCAGCCAAGATTTGGGGAGGGGACCCTACGAGCAGTACTTC CASSQDLGRGPYEQYF
TRBJ1-1 TRBV11-1 . . TGTGCCAGCAGTCTCGGTGCCACTGAAGCTTTCTTT CASSLGATEAFF
TRBJ1-2 TRBV7-9 . . TGTGCCAGCAGTGGGCGGGGCTTGGAGAACTATGGCTACACCTTC CASSGRGLENYGYTF
TRBJ1-1 TRBV13 . . TGTGCCAGCAGCTTAGGTACAGAGAACACTGAAGCTTTCTTT CASSLGTENTEAFF
TRBJ2-1 TRBV6-4 . . TGTGCCAGCAGTCTTTTCAGCGGATACCACAATGAGCAGTTCTTC CASSLFSGYHNEQFF
TRBJ1-1 TRBV20-1 . few TGCAGTGCTAGAGTACTCACTGAAGCTTTCTTT CSARVLTEAFF
TRBJ2-7 TRBV6-5 TRBD1 . TGTGCCAGCAGCCGACAGGGGAGGAACTACGAGCAGTACTTC CASSRQGRNYEQYF
TRBJ2-3 TRBV4-3 TRBD2 . TGCGCCAGTTCGACTAGCGCCTATAACACAGATACGCAGTATTTT CASSTSAYNTDTQYF
TRBJ2-1 TRBV7-6 . . TGTGCCAGCAGCCCGCGATCGCTAGTTATTTTGAATGAGCAGTTCTTC CASSPRSLVILNEQFF
TRBJ2-1 TRBV27 TRBD2 . TGTGCCAGCAGTCCGATGACTAGCGGGCCCTGGAATGAGCAGTTCTTC CASSPMTSGPWNEQFF
TRBJ1-6 TRBV7-8 TRBD1 . TGTGCCAGCAGCTTAGACAGGGGGCATTCACCCCTCCACTTT CASSLDRGHSPLHF
TRBJ1-1 TRBV10-3 TRBD1 . TGTGCCATCAGTGAGGGGGACAGACTATTCCGGAACACTGAAGCTTTCTTT CAISEGDRLFRNTEAFF
TRBJ2-3 TRBV19 . . TGTGCCAGTAGTATGCTTTGGGATACGCAGTATTTT CASSMLWDTQYF
TRBJ2-1 TRBV13 TRBD1 . TGTGCCAGCAGCTCCGCAGGGGGCGCCTACAATGAGCAGTTCTTC CASSSAGGAYNEQFF
TRBJ2-3 TRBV5-5 TRBD1 . TGTGCCAGCAGCCACGGGACAGGGGCCACAGATACGCAGTATTTT CASSHGTGATDTQYF
TRBJ1-1 TRBV30 . few TGTGCATCCGACCGAGAGAGGACTGAAGCTTTCTTT CASDRERTEAFF
TRBJ2-7 TRBV30 . . TGTGCCTGGACCGCTAGCGCCACCGCCTACGAGCAGTACTTC CAWTASATAYEQYF
TRBJ2-1 TRBV27 TRBD1 . TGTGCCAGCAGTGCTTTCGGGACAGGTTACAATGAGCAGTTCTTC CASSAFGTGYNEQFF
TRBJ2-1 TRBV6-5 . . TGTGCCAGCAGTCTGACAGGAAACGCTGAGCAGTTCTTC CASSLTGNAEQFF
TRBJ2-2 TRBV10-3 . . TGTGCCATCAATCACGAGACCGGGGAGCTGTTTTTT CAINHETGELFF
TRBJ2-3 TRBV11-3 . . TGTGCCAGCAGCCCGCTGGGGGGGGCTGGGACAGATACGCAGTATTTT CASSPLGGAGTDTQYF
TRBJ2-1 TRBV7-2 . once TGTGCCAGCAGCCTGACAGAAATCAGCTCCTACAATGAGCAGTTCTTC CASSLTEISSYNEQFF
TRBJ2-7 TRBV4-1 . . TGCGCCAGCAGCCAACCGGGTCCCTACGAGCAGTACTTC CASSQPGPYEQYF
TRBJ2-1 TRBV4-1 . . TGCGCCAGCAGCCACCCTTGGGCAGAGAACAATGAGCAGTTCTTC CASSHPWAENNEQFF
TRBJ1-1 TRBV6-1 . . TGTGCCAGCAGTGAGCGTCTGGACACTTTGAACACTGAAGCTTTCTTT CASSERLDTLNTEAFF
TRBJ2-5 TRBV19 TRBD2 . TGTGCCAGTGGCGGACTAGTGGGGCGGACCCAGTACTTC CASGGLVGRTQYF
TRBJ2-1 TRBV5-4 . few TGTGCCAGCAGCTTCGACACTCTCTCCTACAATGAGCAGTTCTTC CASSFDTLSYNEQFF
TRBJ2-1 TRBV7-2 . . TGTGCCAGCAGCTTAGGTTACAATGAGCAGTTCTTC CASSLGYNEQFF
TRBJ1-3 TRBV6-5 . . TGTGCCAGCAGTTGGGGACCCTCTGGAAACACCATATATTTT CASSWGPSGNTIYF
TRBJ2-1 TRBV9 TRBD2 once TGTGCCAGCAGCGGACTAGCGGGCCTCTCCTACAATGAGCAGTTCTTC CASSGLAGLSYNEQFF
TRBJ1-4 TRBV5-6 TRBD1 . TGTGCCAGCAGCTTCGCGGGGCAGGGGGAAGAAAAACTGTTTTTT CASSFAGQGEEKLFF
TRBJ2-7 TRBV18 . . TGTGCCAGCTCACCACGCGAGGGTTCAGAGCAGTACTTC CASSPREGSEQYF
TRBJ1-5 TRBV7-9 . . TGTGCCAGCAGCTCCGAGCTCAGGGGAACATATAGCAATCAGCCCCAGCATTTT CASSSELRGTYSNQPQHF
TRBJ2-5 TRBV7-6 . . TGTGCCAGCAGCTTAGGCAGTGATGGGTTGATGGAAGAGACCCAGTACTTC CASSLGSDGLMEETQYF